This T cell receptor beta chain comes out of a study of cytomegalovirus exposure and HLA in healthy donors. Study-wide points: What a later analysis reportedly showed was that an Asian-associated ancestry cluster had fewer N-insertions than the roughly 700-donor mean.

The PCR employed 60 Vbeta primers together with 13 Jbeta primers. TCRdb's table, derived via immunoSEQ multiplex PCR, lists solely in-frame clones and lacks some. The profile shows 90,000 to 150,000 clones, 80% of them singletons. From germline, CDR1 is MNHNY and CDR2 SVGAGI (reference sequence). CDR3 length equals 11 residues. V lost 2 bases and J lost 7, with 5 bases in between. With regard to this clone: The target antigen is unknown.

The sample was PBMCs. This sequence originates from a man in his fifties in good health and CMV-seronegative. The J gene is TRBJ1-2, the V gene TRBV6-6; D ambiguous. The CDR3: CASSYGAGYTF. Here the CDR3 DNA reads TGTGCCAGCAGTTACGGAGCTGGCTACACCTTC.